This T cell receptor beta chain was profiled in a study of blood T cell repertoires in COVID-19. Libraries were prepared by immunoSEQ multiplex PCR; TCRdb keeps only in-frame clonotypes and omits some of them. The sample comprises 30,000 to 40,000 clones, about 85% of which are singletons, and approximately 14% rests with the top ten. The CDR3 loop spans 16 amino acids. V shed 8 bases, J shed 0 bases, and the junction held 10 bases outside the gene matches. In germline, CDR1 is SNHLY, CDR2 FYNNEI. The chain carries TRBV2 and TRBJ2-3; 8 nucleotides align to TRBD2. The sample consisted of peripheral blood. This clonotype was obtained from a human donor with acute or convalescent COVID-19. The donor label of this sample is uncertain. CDR3 sequence reads: CASRKELAESTDTQYF. CDR3 nucleotide sequence: TGTGCCAGCCGGAAGGAACTAGCGGAGAGCACAGATACGCAGTATTTT.